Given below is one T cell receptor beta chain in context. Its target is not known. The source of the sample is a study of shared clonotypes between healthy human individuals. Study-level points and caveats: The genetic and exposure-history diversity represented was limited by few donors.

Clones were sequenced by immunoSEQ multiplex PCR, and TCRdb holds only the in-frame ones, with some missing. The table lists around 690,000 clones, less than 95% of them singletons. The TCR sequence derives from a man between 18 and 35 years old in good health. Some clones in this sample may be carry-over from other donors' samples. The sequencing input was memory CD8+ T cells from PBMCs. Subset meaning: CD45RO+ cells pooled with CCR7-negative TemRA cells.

The CDR3 loop reads CASSLEEGQGAYEQYF. CDR3 bases: TGTGCCAGCAGCTTAGAAGAAGGACAGGGGGCTTACGAGCAGTACTTC. The chain employs TRBV7-8 and TRBJ2-7; TRBD1 matches at 11 bases. Germline values: CDR1 SGHVS, CDR2 FQNEAQ. The CDR3 runs to 16 residues. The V and J ends lost 1 base and 4 bases, in that order; junction bases with no gene match: 6.